The source of this T cell receptor (beta chain) is a study of tumor-infiltrating lymphocytes in oesophageal squamous cell carcinoma. TCRdb ran MiXCR on the PCR reads and lists one entry per CDR3 protein. This table has just under 20,000 distinct CDR3 sequences, 35% to 45% appearing once. V trimming: 0 bases; J trimming: 2 bases; junction bases outside the gene matches: 2. The CDR3 consists of 15 residues. CDR1 is SGHTA and CDR2 is FQGTGA in the germline V gene. The sample consisted of esophageal tumor tissue. The sequence was collected from a male donor with esophageal squamous cell carcinoma. The chain joins TRBV7-3 to TRBJ2-3; 7 bases line up with TRBD2. The CDR3 DNA sequence: TGTGCCAGCAGCTTAACCGGGACTATCACAGATACGCAGTATTTT. Amino acids: CASSLTGTITDTQYF.